These 18 T cell receptor beta chains originate from one sample sequenced in a study of graft-versus-host responses after intestinal transplantation. The assay was immunoSEQ multiplex PCR, and TCRdb's table has in-frame clones only and misses some. The sample yields 9,000 to 13,000 clones, over 90% seen once. Sequencing used PBMCs, obtained 40 to 45 days after intestinal transplantation. These receptors originate from a human patient who received an intestinal transplant, so some T cells may come from the graft donor.

V is TRBV5-1 and J is TRBJ2-2; weak D call: TRBD1 (5 bases). V shed 7 bases and J shed 6 bases, with 16 bases lying between them. The CDR3 extends over 14 amino acids. Germline-derived CDR1 and CDR2 are SGHRS and YFSETQ. In DNA form, the CDR3 reads TGCGCCAGCGGGGATCAGGGTCTCCCCGGGGAGCTGTTTTTT. It translates to CASGDQGLPGELFF.

The rearrangement links TRBV5-6 to TRBJ2-3; D perhaps matches TRBD1 (8 bases). CDR3 length equals 14 residues. CDR1 and CDR2 from the germline V gene are SGHDT and YYEEEE. Trimming removed 5 bases at V and 3 bases at J, with 13 bases between. The CDR3 DNA follows: TGTGCCAGCAGTTTACAGGGGGGGACAGATACGCAGTATTTT. Translating gives CASSLQGGTDTQYF.

V gene TRBV9 combines with J gene TRBJ1-1; maybe TRBD1 (6 bases). V lost 0 bases and J 1 base, leaving 10 bases between the germline ends. The CDR3 spans 15 residues. Germline-derived CDR1 and CDR2 are SGDLS and YYNGEE. This chain's CDR3 is CASSVAGVANTEAFF. CDR3 nucleotide sequence: TGTGCCAGCAGCGTAGCAGGGGTTGCGAACACTGAAGCTTTCTTT.

The rearrangement links TRBV19 to TRBJ2-7, with D perhaps TRBD1 (6 bases). V lost 1 base, J lost 3 bases, and 10 bases lay in between. This CDR3 is 14 amino acids long. Germline V CDR1 and CDR2: LNHDA, SQIVND (reference sequence). The CDR3, as DNA: TGTGCCAGTAGTATAGGTGTAGGGGGCTACGAGCAGTACTTC. Translated: CASSIGVGGYEQYF.

The gene calls are TRBV6-5 and TRBJ2-7; D is tentatively TRBD1 or TRBD2 (5 bases each). Germline V gene lookup returns CDR1 MNHEY and CDR2 SVGAGI. V was trimmed by 7 bases and J by 0 bases, leaving 13 bases between them. The CDR3 sequence is 14 residues long. The CDR3 sequence: CASTPRDRSYEQYF. The CDR3, as DNA: TGTGCCAGCACCCCCCGGGACCGCTCCTACGAGCAGTACTTC.

The chain links TRBV5-1 to TRBJ1-4, with 7 bases that match TRBD1. The CDR3 has 16 residues. J gave up 3 bases and V 4 bases, and 9 bases lay outside the gene matches. Per germline, CDR1 SGHRS and CDR2 YFSETQ. CDR3 coding DNA: TGCGCCAGCAGCCTTCTTTTGACAGGGCCTAATGAAAAACTGTTTTTT. Its protein is CASSLLLTGPNEKLFF.

The chain is built from TRBV5-5 and TRBJ1-1; no firm D call. V was pared by 1 base and J by 1 base, with 8 bases between. The CDR3 extends over 14 amino acids. The germline V gene encodes CDR1 SGHKS and CDR2 YYEKEE (reference sequence). DNA of the CDR3: TGTGCCAGCAGCTTGCTTAACGCGAACACTGAAGCTTTCTTT. Translated: CASSLLNANTEAFF.

The chain couples TRBV7-8 to TRBJ2-6, with 13 bases matching TRBD2. The CDR3 sequence is 20 residues long. CDR1 and CDR2 (germline): SGHVS, FQNEAQ. V shed 5 bases and J 0 bases; nucleotides not matched to a gene: 10. CDR3 coding DNA: TGTGCCAGCAGCAACCAAGGACTAGCGGGGGCCGGCTCTGGGGCCAACGTCCTGACTTTC. Its translation: CASSNQGLAGAGSGANVLTF.

V usage is TRBV11-3 and J usage is TRBJ1-1; D not certain. Looked up from germline, CDR1 is SGHNT and CDR2 is YENEEA. The V end was cut by 5 bases, the J end by 4 bases, with 11 bases between. This CDR3 contains 13 residues. As DNA, the CDR3 is TGTGCCAGCAGCGAGCGGGCTGGCACTGAAGCTTTCTTT. Translation: CASSERAGTEAFF.

The sample holds one count of this clone. In DNA form, the CDR3 reads TGTGCCAGTAGCCAGACAGGGTCCTACGAGCAGTACTTC. Its translation is CASSQTGSYEQYF. This sequence joins TRBV19 and TRBJ2-7; 7 nucleotides line up with TRBD1. J was trimmed by 1 base and V by 6 bases; bases with no gene match: 3. Germline V gene lookup returns CDR1 LNHDA and CDR2 SQIVND (reference sequence). CDR3 length: 13 amino acids.

The rearrangement links TRBV27 to TRBJ1-4; TRBD1 aligns across 7 bases. CDR3 length: 18 residues. J lost 0 bases, V lost 6 bases, and 13 bases had no gene match. Germline lookup yields CDR1 MNHEY and CDR2 SMNVEV (reference sequence). CDR3 amino acids: CASRTVTPQGATNEKLFF. For the CDR3, the DNA is TGTGCCAGCAGGACCGTAACCCCCCAGGGGGCAACTAATGAAAAACTGTTTTTT.

This clone has a single count. The CDR3 DNA is TGTGCCAGCAGCTTTTGGCAGGCCGAAAACATTCAGTACTTC. It codes for CASSFWQAENIQYF. J is TRBJ2-4 and V is TRBV5-4, with D uncertain. The CDR3 consists of 14 residues. Looked up from germline, CDR1 is SGHNT and CDR2 is YYREEE (reference sequence). Trimming cost V 2 bases and J 5 bases, with 11 bases left between them.

The CDR3 bases are TGTGCCACCAGCAGAGGGGAGAGCTCCTACAATGAGCAGTTCTTC. As protein: CATSRGESSYNEQFF. The rearrangement uses TRBV15 and TRBJ2-1; weak D call: TRBD2 (5 bases). Germline CDR1 and CDR2: LNHNV and YYDKDF (reference sequence). The CDR3 has 15 residues. Between the trimmed V and J ends, which lost 1 base and 0 bases, there was a span of 7 bases.

The genes are TRBV6-5 and TRBJ2-7, with D unclear. Germline V CDR1 and CDR2: MNHEY, SVGAGI. V was cut by 4 bases and J by 5 bases, with 18 bases left in between. This CDR3 has 15 residues. The CDR3 DNA follows: TGTGCCAGCAGTTCCCCCCGGGCAGGCCCCGACGAGCAGTACTTC. This encodes CASSSPRAGPDEQYF.

This clone is a singleton in its sample. V and J are TRBV5-1 and TRBJ2-7; 9 bases map to TRBD1. Germline V gene sequence: CDR1 SGHRS, CDR2 YFSETQ. This CDR3 spans 14 amino acids. Unmatched junction bases numbered 8, after V lost 5 bases and J lost 5 bases. DNA for the CDR3: TGCGCCAGCAGTAGCCGGGACAGGGACCACGAGCAGTACTTC. It codes for CASSSRDRDHEQYF. Full variable domain (outside the CDR3, taken from reference TRBV5-1 and TRBJ2-7): KAGVTQTPRYLIKTRGQQVTLSCSPISGHRSVSWYQQTPGQGLQFLFEYFSETQRNKGNFPGRFSGRQFSNSRSEMNVSTLELGDSALYLCASSSRDRDHEQYFGPGTRLTVT.

This sequence joins TRBV2 and TRBJ2-1, with no clear D. CDR3 length equals 14 residues. Germline V gene sequence: CDR1 SNHLY, CDR2 FYNNEI. V was trimmed by 0 bases and J by 5 bases, leaving 8 bases between them. DNA of the CDR3: TGTGCCAGCAGTGAAGCGGGGATAGACAATGAGCAGTTCTTC. It encodes CASSEAGIDNEQFF.

This chain uses TRBV11-3 with TRBJ2-2; tentative D call: TRBD1 (6 bases). This CDR3 region has 18 residues. Germline V gives CDR1 SGHNT, CDR2 YENEEA. V was shortened by 1 base and J by 0 bases, with 15 bases between the two germline ends. The CDR3 nucleotides are TGTGCCAGCAGCTTAGTGTGGGTCACAGGGTCGAACACCGGGGAGCTGTTTTTT. Amino acids: CASSLVWVTGSNTGELFF.

The chain couples TRBV7-9 to TRBJ2-3; 7 positions agree with TRBD1. The germline V gene has CDR1 SEHNR and CDR2 FQNEAQ (reference sequence). The CDR3 runs to 12 residues. With V trimmed by 10 bases and J by 0 bases, 1 base remained unmatched. The CDR3 nucleotides read TGTGCCATCAGGGGGAGCACAGATACGCAGTATTTT. This translates into CAIRGSTDTQYF.